This entry concerns a single TCR beta chain. In the original analysis: Reference gene primer amplification gave nucleated cell count estimates. Repertoires were generated with immunoSEQ multiplex PCR, while TCRdb's copy carries only in-frame clones and drops some. The V and J calls and clone size are taken from that table; D and trimming were inferred from the DNA. The table includes roughly 75,000 clones, more than 65% detected once. This sample is part of a study of blood T cell repertoires in COVID-19. Overall study context: COVID-19 samples, acute and convalescent, were from the United States, Italy and Spain. The cDNA or gDNA used as material had been derived from T cells, B-cell-depleted T cells, or PBMCs.

The clonotype comes from a man aged 50 to 59 with acute or convalescent COVID-19. Sequenced sample: peripheral blood.

The CDR3 DNA is TGCAGCGTTGAGGCGGGTGGCTACACCTTC. This sequence encodes CSVEAGGYTF. The chain joins TRBV29-1 to TRBJ1-2; D is unclear. V was shortened by 3 bases and J by 7 bases, with 6 bases between the two germline ends. This CDR3 contains 10 residues. Germline CDR1 SQVTM, CDR2 ANQGSEA.